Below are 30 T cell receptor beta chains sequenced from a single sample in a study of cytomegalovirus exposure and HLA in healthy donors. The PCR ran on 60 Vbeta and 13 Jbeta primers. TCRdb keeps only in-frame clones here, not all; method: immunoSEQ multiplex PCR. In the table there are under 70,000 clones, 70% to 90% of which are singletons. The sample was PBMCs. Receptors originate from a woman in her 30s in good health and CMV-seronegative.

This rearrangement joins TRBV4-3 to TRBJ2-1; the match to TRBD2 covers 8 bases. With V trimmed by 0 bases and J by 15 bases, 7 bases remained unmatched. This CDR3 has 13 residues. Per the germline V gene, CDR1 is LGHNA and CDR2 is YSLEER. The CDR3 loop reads CASSQDPAGERFF. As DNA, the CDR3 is TGCGCCAGCAGCCAAGATCCAGCGGGAGAACGGTTCTTC.

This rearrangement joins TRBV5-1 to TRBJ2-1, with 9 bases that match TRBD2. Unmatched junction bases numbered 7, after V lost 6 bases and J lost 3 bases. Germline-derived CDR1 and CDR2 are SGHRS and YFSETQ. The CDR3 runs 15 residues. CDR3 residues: CASIETSGNYNEQFF. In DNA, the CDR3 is TGCGCCAGCATTGAGACTAGCGGAAACTACAATGAGCAGTTCTTC.

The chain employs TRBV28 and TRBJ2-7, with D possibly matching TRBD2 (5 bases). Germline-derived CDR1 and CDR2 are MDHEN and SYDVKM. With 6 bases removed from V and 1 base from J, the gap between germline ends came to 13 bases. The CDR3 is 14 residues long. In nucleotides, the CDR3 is TGTGCCAGCAGCTCTCGGACTGTATCCTACGAGCAGTACTTC. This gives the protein CASSSRTVSYEQYF.

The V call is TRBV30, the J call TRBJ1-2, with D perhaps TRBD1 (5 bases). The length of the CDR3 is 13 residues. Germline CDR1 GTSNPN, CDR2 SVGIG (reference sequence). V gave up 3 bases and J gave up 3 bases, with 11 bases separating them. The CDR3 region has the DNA TGTGCCTGGAGGCCCACAGGTTACTATGGCTACACCTTC. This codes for CAWRPTGYYGYTF.

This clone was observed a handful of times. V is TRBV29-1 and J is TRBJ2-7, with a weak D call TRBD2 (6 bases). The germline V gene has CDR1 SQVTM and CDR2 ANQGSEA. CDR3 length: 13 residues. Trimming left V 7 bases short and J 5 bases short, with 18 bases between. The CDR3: CSGAPLSGDEQYF. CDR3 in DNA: TGCAGCGGAGCACCCCTGTCGGGGGACGAGCAGTACTTC.

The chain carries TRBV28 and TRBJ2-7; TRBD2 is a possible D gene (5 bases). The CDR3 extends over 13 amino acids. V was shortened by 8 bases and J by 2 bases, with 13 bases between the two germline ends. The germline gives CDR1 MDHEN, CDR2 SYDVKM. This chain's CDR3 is CASFGERTYEQYF. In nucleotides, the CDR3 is TGTGCCAGCTTCGGGGAGCGTACCTACGAGCAGTACTTC. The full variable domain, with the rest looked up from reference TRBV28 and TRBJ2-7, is DVKVTQSSRYLVKRTGEKVFLECVQDMDHENMFWYRQDPGLGLRLIYFSYDVKMKEKGDIPEGYSVSREKKERFSLILESASTNQTSMYLCASFGERTYEQYFGPGTRLTVT.

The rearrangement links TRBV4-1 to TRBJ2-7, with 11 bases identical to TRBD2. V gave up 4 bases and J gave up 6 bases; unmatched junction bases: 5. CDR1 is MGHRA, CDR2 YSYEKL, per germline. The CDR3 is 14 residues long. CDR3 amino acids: CASSRPGLAAEQYF. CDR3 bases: TGCGCCAGCAGCCGACCGGGACTAGCGGCCGAGCAGTACTTC.

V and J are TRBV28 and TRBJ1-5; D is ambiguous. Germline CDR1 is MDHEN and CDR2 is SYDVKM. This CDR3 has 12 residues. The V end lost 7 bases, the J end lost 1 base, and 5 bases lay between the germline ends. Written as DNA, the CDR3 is TGTGCCAGCACAATGAGCAATCAGCCCCAGCATTTT. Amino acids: CASTMSNQPQHF.

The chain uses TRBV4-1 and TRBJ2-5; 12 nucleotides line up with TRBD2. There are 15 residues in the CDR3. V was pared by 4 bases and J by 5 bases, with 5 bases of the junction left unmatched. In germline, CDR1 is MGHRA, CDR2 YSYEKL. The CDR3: CASSPRTSGDETQYF. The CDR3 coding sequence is TGCGCCAGCAGCCCGAGGACTAGCGGGGACGAGACCCAGTACTTC.

The DNA of the CDR3 is TGTGCCAGCAGCTTAGTTGCCAGCGGGGTAAGCTCCTACAATGAGCAGTTCTTC. It codes for CASSLVASGVSSYNEQFF. The chain combines TRBV7-2 with TRBJ2-1, with 7 bases aligning to TRBD2. The CDR3 is 18 amino acids. Germline CDR1 and CDR2: SGHTA and FQGNSA. V shed 1 base and J 0 bases; nucleotides not matched to a gene: 9.

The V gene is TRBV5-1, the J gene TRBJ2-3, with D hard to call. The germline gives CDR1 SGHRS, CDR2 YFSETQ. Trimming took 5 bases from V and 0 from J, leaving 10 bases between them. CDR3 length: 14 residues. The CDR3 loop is CASREQSSTDTQYF. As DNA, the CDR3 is TGCGCCAGCAGGGAACAGAGTAGCACAGATACGCAGTATTTT.

The CDR3, as DNA: TGTGCCAGTAGTATAGGAAGGGGTGGTTCCTACAATGAGCAGTTCTTC. Translation: CASSIGRGGSYNEQFF. The chain couples TRBV19 to TRBJ2-1, with D perhaps TRBD1 (5 bases). CDR1 and CDR2 from the germline V gene are LNHDA and SQIVND (reference sequence). This CDR3 is built from 16 residues. Between the trimmed V and J ends, which lost 1 base and 1 base, there was a span of 11 bases.

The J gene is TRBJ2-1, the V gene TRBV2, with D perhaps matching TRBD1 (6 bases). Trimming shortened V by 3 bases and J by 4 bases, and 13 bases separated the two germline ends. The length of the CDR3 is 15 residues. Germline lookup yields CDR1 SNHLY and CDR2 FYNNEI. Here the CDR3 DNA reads TGTGCCAGCAGTGACCAGGGCAGGGGATACAATGAGCAGTTCTTC. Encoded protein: CASSDQGRGYNEQFF.

CDR3 region: CASSFGGVYEQYF. CDR3 sequence (DNA): TGTGCCAGCAGTTTTGGGGGGGTATACGAGCAGTACTTC. The genes are TRBV28 and TRBJ2-7, with TRBD2 identical over 7 bases. V lost 3 bases, J lost 4 bases, and 3 bases stayed unmatched. This CDR3 has 13 residues. The germline V gene encodes CDR1 MDHEN and CDR2 SYDVKM. Together with reference TRBV28 and TRBJ2-7, the CDR3 gives the full variable domain: DVKVTQSSRYLVKRTGEKVFLECVQDMDHENMFWYRQDPGLGLRLIYFSYDVKMKEKGDIPEGYSVSREKKERFSLILESASTNQTSMYLCASSFGGVYEQYFGPGTRLTVT.

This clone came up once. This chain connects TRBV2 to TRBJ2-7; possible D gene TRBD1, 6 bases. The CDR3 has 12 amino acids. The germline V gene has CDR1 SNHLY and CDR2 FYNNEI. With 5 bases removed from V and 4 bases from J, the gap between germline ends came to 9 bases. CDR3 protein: CASSSQGYEQYF. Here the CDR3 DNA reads TGTGCCAGCAGTTCCCAGGGGTACGAGCAGTACTTC.

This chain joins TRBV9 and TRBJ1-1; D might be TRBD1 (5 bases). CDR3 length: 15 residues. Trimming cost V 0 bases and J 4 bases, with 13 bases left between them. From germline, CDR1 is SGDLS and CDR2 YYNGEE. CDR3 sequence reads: CASSVVSGIGTEAFF. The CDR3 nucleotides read TGTGCCAGCAGCGTAGTGTCAGGGATAGGCACTGAAGCTTTCTTT.

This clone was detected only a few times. In DNA form, the CDR3 reads TGTGCCAGCAGCTGGGAACCGGGACAGGGCGGTGAGCAGTTCTTC. It translates to CASSWEPGQGGEQFF. The chain couples TRBV5-8 to TRBJ2-1; 9 positions match TRBD1. The junction had 10 bases not matched to a gene; V was cut back by 3 bases and J by 9 bases. CDR1 is SGHTS, CDR2 YDEGEE, per germline. CDR3 size: 15 residues. The full variable domain, with the rest looked up from reference TRBV5-8 and TRBJ2-1, is EAGVTQSPTHLIKTRGQQATLRCSPISGHTSVYWYQQALGLGLQFLLWYDEGEERNRGNFPPRFSGRQFPNYSSELNVNALELEDSALYLCASSWEPGQGGEQFFGPGTRLTVL.

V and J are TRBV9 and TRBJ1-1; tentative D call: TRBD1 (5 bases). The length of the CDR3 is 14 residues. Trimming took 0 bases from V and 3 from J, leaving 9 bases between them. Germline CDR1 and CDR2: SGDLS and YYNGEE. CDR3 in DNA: TGTGCCAGCAGCGTAGGAGGAGGGGACACTGAAGCTTTCTTT. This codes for CASSVGGGDTEAFF.

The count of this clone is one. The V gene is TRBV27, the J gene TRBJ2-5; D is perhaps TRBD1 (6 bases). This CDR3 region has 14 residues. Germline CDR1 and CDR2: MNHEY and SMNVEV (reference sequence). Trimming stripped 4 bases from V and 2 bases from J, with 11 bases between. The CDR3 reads CASSSPDRQETQYF. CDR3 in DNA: TGTGCCAGCAGTTCCCCGGACAGACAAGAGACCCAGTACTTC.

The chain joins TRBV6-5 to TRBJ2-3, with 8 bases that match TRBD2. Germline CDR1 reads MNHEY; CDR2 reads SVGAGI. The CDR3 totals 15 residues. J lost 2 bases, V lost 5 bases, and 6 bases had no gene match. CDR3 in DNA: TGTGCCAGCAGTACAACTAGCGGACCCACAGATACGCAGTATTTT. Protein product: CASSTTSGPTDTQYF.

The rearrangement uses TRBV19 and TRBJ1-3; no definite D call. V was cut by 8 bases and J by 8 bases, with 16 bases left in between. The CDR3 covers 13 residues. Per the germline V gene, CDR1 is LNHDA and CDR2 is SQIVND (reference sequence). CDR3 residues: CASSGLLGDTIYF. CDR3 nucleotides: TGTGCCAGTTCGGGCCTACTGGGAGACACCATATATTTT.

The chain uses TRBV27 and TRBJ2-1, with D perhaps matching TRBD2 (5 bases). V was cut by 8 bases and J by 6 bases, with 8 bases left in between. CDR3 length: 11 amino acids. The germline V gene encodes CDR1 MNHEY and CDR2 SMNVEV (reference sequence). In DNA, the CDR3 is TGTGCCAGCCTCCGGGGCAATGAGCAGTTCTTC. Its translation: CASLRGNEQFF.

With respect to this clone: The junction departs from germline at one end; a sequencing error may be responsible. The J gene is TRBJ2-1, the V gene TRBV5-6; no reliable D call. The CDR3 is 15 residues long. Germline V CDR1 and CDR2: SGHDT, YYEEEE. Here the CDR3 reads CASSLGRSSYSEQFF. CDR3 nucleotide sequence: TGTGCCAGCAGCTTGGGGCGCAGCTCCTACAGTGAGCAGTTCTTC.

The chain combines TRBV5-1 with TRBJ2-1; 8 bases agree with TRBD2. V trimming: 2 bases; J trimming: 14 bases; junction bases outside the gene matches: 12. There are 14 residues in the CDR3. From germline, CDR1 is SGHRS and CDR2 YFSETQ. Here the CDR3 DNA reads TGCGCCAGCAGCTTTTCCGGGACTAGAAGCTCGGAGTTCTTC. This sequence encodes CASSFSGTRSSEFF.

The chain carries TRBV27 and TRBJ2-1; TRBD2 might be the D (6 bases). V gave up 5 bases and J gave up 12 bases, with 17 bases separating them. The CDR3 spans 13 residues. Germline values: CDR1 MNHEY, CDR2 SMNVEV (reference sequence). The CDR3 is CASSPTGWGGQFF. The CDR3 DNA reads TGTGCCAGCAGTCCGACGGGGTGGGGAGGGCAGTTCTTC.

The CDR3 spells CASSLAPTGELFF. For the CDR3, the DNA is TGTGCCAGCAGTCTCGCGCCCACCGGGGAGCTGTTTTTT. The chain joins TRBV7-2 to TRBJ2-2; no firm D call. V gave up 6 bases and J gave up 4 bases, with 9 bases separating them. Germline values: CDR1 SGHTA, CDR2 FQGNSA. The CDR3 contains 13 residues.

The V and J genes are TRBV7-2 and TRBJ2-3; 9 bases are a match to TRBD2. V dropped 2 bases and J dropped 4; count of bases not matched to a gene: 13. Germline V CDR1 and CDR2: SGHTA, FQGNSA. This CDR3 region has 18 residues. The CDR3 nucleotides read TGTGCCAGCAGCTTAAGACCCCCGGGACTAGCAACCCCAGATACGCAGTATTTT. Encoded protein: CASSLRPPGLATPDTQYF.

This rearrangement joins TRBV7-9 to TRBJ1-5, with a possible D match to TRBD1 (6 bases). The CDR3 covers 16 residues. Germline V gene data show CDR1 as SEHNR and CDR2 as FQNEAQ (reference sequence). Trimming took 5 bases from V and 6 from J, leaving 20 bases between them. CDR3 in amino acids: CASSPGRGGSSQPQHF. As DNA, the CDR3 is TGTGCCAGCAGCCCCGGGAGGGGGGGCTCGAGTCAGCCCCAGCATTTT.

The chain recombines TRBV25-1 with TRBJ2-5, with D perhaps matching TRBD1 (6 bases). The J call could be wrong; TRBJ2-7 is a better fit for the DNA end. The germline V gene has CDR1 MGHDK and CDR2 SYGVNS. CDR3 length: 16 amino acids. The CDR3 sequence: CASSEIGTPRPYEQYF. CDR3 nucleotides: TGTGCCAGCAGTGAGATCGGGACACCTCGGCCCTACGAGCAGTACTTC.

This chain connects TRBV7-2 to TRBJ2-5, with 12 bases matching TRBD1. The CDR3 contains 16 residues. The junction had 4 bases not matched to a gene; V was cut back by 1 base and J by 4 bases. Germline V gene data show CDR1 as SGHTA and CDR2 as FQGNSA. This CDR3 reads CASSLGDRGRRETQYF. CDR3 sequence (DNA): TGTGCCAGCAGCTTAGGGGACAGGGGGCGCCGAGAGACCCAGTACTTC.